These T cell receptor beta chains were read from a single sample in a study of T cell responses to AZD1222 COVID-19 vaccine. Some clones are missing from TCRdb's copy, which holds only in-frame ones; the method was immunoSEQ multiplex PCR. This sample has about 76,000 clones; roughly 80% occur once, and the top ten carry approximately 27%. Material: peripheral blood, obtained 28 days after the second dose of the MenACWY control vaccine. These receptors all come from an adult who received the MenACWY meningococcal vaccine as a control. Each CDR3 is given with its conserved first and last residue. The D gene is left open where the match is weak. Size is stated for part of the rows, as once, few or many counts, or as a class when the clone is expanded.

D | J | V | size | DNA | CDR3
. | TRBJ1-2 | TRBV5-1 | . | TGCGCCAGCAGCTTGGCTATAGGGTCTTATGGCTACACCTTC | CASSLAIGSYGYTF
. | TRBJ1-3 | TRBV30 | . | TGTGCCTGGAGTGAGGGCCTCTCTGGAAACACCATATATTTT | CAWSEGLSGNTIYF
. | TRBJ1-1 | TRBV18 | . | TGTGCCAGCTCACCACAGACAGCGAACACTGAAGCTTTCTTT | CASSPQTANTEAFF
TRBD1 | TRBJ2-1 | TRBV6-5 | . | TGTGCCAGCAGTCAGGGGGTGTGGGGGTTCTTC | CASSQGVWGFF
. | TRBJ2-5 | TRBV21-1 | . | TGTGCCAGCAGGTCCAGCGGGGAGTATCAAGAGACCCAGTACTTC | CASRSSGEYQETQYF
. | TRBJ2-3 | TRBV7-2 | . | TGTGCCAGCGCCTCCCTGGGGATGAGTAGGGGCACAGATACGCAGTATTTT | CASASLGMSRGTDTQYF
TRBD1 | TRBJ1-6 | TRBV11-3 | . | TGTGCCAGCAGCCAGGGACAGAATTCACCCCTCCACTTT | CASSQGQNSPLHF
. | TRBJ2-3 | TRBV11-1 | . | TGTGCCAGCAGCCTCAATCCCAGGTTGGATACGCAGTATTTT | CASSLNPRLDTQYF
TRBD1 | TRBJ1-6 | TRBV5-8 | . | TGTGCCAGCAGCTCGATACAGGGGGCAAGTCGATCCTATAATTCACCCCTCCACTTT | CASSSIQGASRSYNSPLHF
TRBD2 | TRBJ2-1 | TRBV9 | . | TGTGCCAGCAGCGGACTAGCGGGAGGAAACAATGAGCAGTTCTTC | CASSGLAGGNNEQFF
. | TRBJ2-7 | TRBV7-9 | . | TGTGCCAGCAGCTGGATGGGGGGATCCAGCTCCTACGAGCAGTACTTC | CASSWMGGSSSYEQYF
TRBD1 | TRBJ1-4 | TRBV15 | few | TGTGCCACCAGCAGAGGACAGGGGACTAATGAAAAACTGTTTTTT | CATSRGQGTNEKLFF
. | TRBJ1-4 | TRBV18 | . | TGTGCCAGCTCACCAGAGGGGTACACTAATGAAAAACTGTTTTTT | CASSPEGYTNEKLFF
. | TRBJ1-2 | TRBV5-4 | . | TGTGCCAGCAGCCCCTCGCGACAGAACTATGGCTACACCTTC | CASSPSRQNYGYTF
TRBD1 | TRBJ1-5 | TRBV6-5 | . | TGTGCCAGCAGCCCGGGACAGACTCAGCCCCAGCATTTT | CASSPGQTQPQHF
. | TRBJ1-6 | TRBV4-1 | . | TGCGCCAGCAGCCAAGATCGTCATCAAAATTCACCCCTCCACTTT | CASSQDRHQNSPLHF
TRBD2 | TRBJ2-7 | TRBV5-6 | . | TGTGCCAGCAGCTTAGGCGGGAGCTCCTACGAGCAGTACTTC | CASSLGGSSYEQYF
TRBD1 | TRBJ1-1 | TRBV7-2 | . | TGTGCCAGCAGTGACCCTGGACAGGTTAACACTGAAGCTTTCTTT | CASSDPGQVNTEAFF
. | TRBJ1-5 | TRBV19 | once | TGTGCCAGTAGTATAAGGAGAGGGGCGAGTATCGATCAGCCCCAGCATTTT | CASSIRRGASIDQPQHF
. | TRBJ1-4 | TRBV5-4 | . | TGTGCCAGCAGCTCCGACTCCACGGGGGCTAATGAAAAACTGTTTTTT | CASSSDSTGANEKLFF
. | TRBJ2-7 | TRBV30 | . | TGTGCCTGGAGTGTCCCCGAGGTTCCCTCCGAGCAGTACTTC | CAWSVPEVPSEQYF
. | TRBJ2-1 | TRBV7-8 | . | TGTGCCAGCAGCGTCGTTTACAATGAGCAGTTCTTC | CASSVVYNEQFF
. | TRBJ2-3 | TRBV11-2 | few | TGTGCCAGCAGCTTAGATCGGGATACCCGGCCAGATACGCAGTATTTT | CASSLDRDTRPDTQYF
TRBD1 | TRBJ1-5 | TRBV14 | . | TGTGCCAGCAGCCAAAAGACAGGGAATCAGCCCCAGCATTTT | CASSQKTGNQPQHF
. | TRBJ1-5 | TRBV27 | . | TGTGCCAGCAGTCAAAGGGGAAGCAATCAGCCCCAGCATTTT | CASSQRGSNQPQHF
. | TRBJ2-7 | TRBV30 | . | TGTGCCTGTCAGTTTTCCTACGAGCAGTACTTC | CACQFSYEQYF
TRBD1 | TRBJ2-6 | TRBV6-1 | . | TGTGCCAGCAGTGAGGACAGGCTGGACGGGGCCAACGTCCTGACTTTC | CASSEDRLDGANVLTF
. | TRBJ1-1 | TRBV10-3 | . | TGTGCCACCCAAACTGATACGAACACTGAAGCTTTCTTT | CATQTDTNTEAFF
. | TRBJ2-5 | TRBV5-4 | . | TGTGCCAGCAGCTTGGACAGGGTAGAGACCCAGTACTTC | CASSLDRVETQYF
. | TRBJ1-2 | TRBV4-1 | . | TGCGCCAGCAGCCATCCCTTCATGGGGGTTACCTATGGCTACACCTTC | CASSHPFMGVTYGYTF
. | TRBJ1-5 | TRBV9 | . | TGTGCCAGCAGCGTAGATGGGGGAAATCAGCCCCAGCATTTT | CASSVDGGNQPQHF
TRBD2 | TRBJ2-7 | TRBV6-2/TRBV6-3 | . | TGTGCCAGCAGTTGGGGAGCCCTAGCGGGGGAACCCTACGAGCAGTACTTC | CASSWGALAGEPYEQYF
. | TRBJ1-2 | TRBV18 | . | TGTGCCAGCGCCGATCTGATGAACTATGGCTACACCTTC | CASADLMNYGYTF
. | TRBJ1-4 | TRBV7-9 | . | TGTGCCAGCAGCTGGGGACGGAGTAATGAAAAACTGTTTTTT | CASSWGRSNEKLFF
. | TRBJ2-1 | TRBV6-1 | . | TGTGCCAGCAGTGAAGAGACTGGGGGAACAGCCGAGCAGTTCTTC | CASSEETGGTAEQFF
. | TRBJ2-1 | TRBV27 | . | TGTGCCAGCACTAATAGCCCTATGGCATACAATGAGCAGTTCTTC | CASTNSPMAYNEQFF
. | TRBJ2-2 | TRBV5-1 | . | TGCGCCAGCACCCTCTTGCGGGGCACCGGGGAGCTGTTTTTT | CASTLLRGTGELFF
. | TRBJ1-4 | TRBV5-1 | few | TGCGCCAGCAGCTTGGGCCAGGACGGGGAAAAACTGTTTTTT | CASSLGQDGEKLFF
. | TRBJ1-3 | TRBV2 | few | TGTGCCAGCAGTGATCGGGGGGCTGGAAACACCATATATTTT | CASSDRGAGNTIYF
. | TRBJ2-1 | TRBV7-2 | . | TGTGCCAGCAGCTTAGCGGGCGGGCGTACCTACAATGAGCAGTTCTTC | CASSLAGGRTYNEQFF
. | TRBJ2-7 | TRBV14 | once | TGTGCCAGCAGTCATAGTTGGGGCTACGAGCAGTACTTC | CASSHSWGYEQYF
. | TRBJ1-5 | TRBV14 | . | TGTGCCAGCAGCCAAGACCCCAGGATCGTAAGCAATCAGCCCCAGCATTTT | CASSQDPRIVSNQPQHF
. | TRBJ2-7 | TRBV3-1/TRBV3-2 | . | TGTGCCAGCAGCCAAGCACAGGGTGGGTACGAGCAGTACTTC | CASSQAQGGYEQYF
. | TRBJ1-4 | TRBV5-1 | . | TGCGCCAGCAGCTTGAATGAACTTTGGGGGGAAAAACTGTTTTTT | CASSLNELWGEKLFF
. | TRBJ1-1 | TRBV27 | once | TGTGCCAGCAGTTGGAGGGGCGCGAACACTGAAGCTTTCTTT | CASSWRGANTEAFF